These T cell receptor beta chains were read from a single sample in a study of beta chain features in type 1 diabetes. TCRdb's copy holds only in-frame clones and misses some; the assay was immunoSEQ multiplex PCR. The sample contains a few hundred thousand clones, 14% to 15% of which appear only once. What was sequenced was naive CD4+ T cells from blood. Receptors were obtained from a man aged 18-30 years with type 1 diabetes. Both conserved end residues are part of each CDR3. The D gene is left open where the match is weak. Clone size, where shown, is once, few, many, or a class for clones that have expanded.

j_call	v_call	d_call	clone_size	cdr3_length	cdr3_aa	cdr3_nt
TRBJ2-3	TRBV7-2	TRBD2	-	16	CASSTWTSGREDTQYF	TGTGCCAGCAGCACCTGGACTAGCGGGAGGGAGGATACGCAGTATTTT
TRBJ2-7	TRBV4-1	TRBD1	-	16	CASSHLGGTGAYEQYF	TGCGCCAGCAGCCACCTAGGCGGGACAGGGGCCTACGAGCAGTACTTC
TRBJ2-7	TRBV7-9	-	few	14	CASSPLPTRGEQYF	TGTGCCAGCAGCCCACTACCGACAAGGGGCGAGCAGTACTTC
TRBJ2-7	TRBV27	-	-	11	CASRAGNEQYF	TGTGCCAGCCGGGCAGGGAACGAGCAGTACTTC
TRBJ1-1	TRBV23-1	TRBD1	-	14	CASIYRGINTEAFF	TGCGCCAGCATCTACAGGGGAATTAACACTGAAGCTTTCTTT
TRBJ2-5	TRBV19	TRBD2	-	13	CASSILAGETQYF	TGTGCCAGTAGTATATTAGCGGGAGAGACCCAGTACTTC
TRBJ2-3	TRBV2	TRBD2	few	15	CASSRLAGGGDTQYF	TGTGCCAGCAGCAGACTAGCGGGGGGCGGAGATACGCAGTATTTT
TRBJ2-1	TRBV6-5	-	-	15	CASSYRGRSYNEQFF	TGTGCCAGCAGTTACAGGGGTCGGTCCTACAATGAGCAGTTCTTC
TRBJ1-1	TRBV10-3	-	-	17	CAISDRSQQGKNTEAFF	TGTGCCATCAGTGATCGGTCCCAACAGGGAAAGAACACTGAAGCTTTCTTT
TRBJ2-7	TRBV5-1	-	-	15	CASSLEGQLRDEQYF	TGCGCCAGCAGCTTGGAGGGACAACTCAGGGACGAGCAGTACTTC
TRBJ1-2	TRBV27	-	-	13	CASSPTFNYGYTF	TGTGCCAGCAGCCCGACTTTTAACTATGGCTACACCTTC
TRBJ2-2	TRBV6-6	-	few	15	CASSSAGINTGELFF	TGTGCCAGCAGTTCGGCAGGGATAAACACCGGGGAGCTGTTTTTT
TRBJ2-3	TRBV7-6	TRBD2	-	17	CASSLPPSSGSTDTQYF	TGTGCCAGCAGCCTTCCCCCCTCTAGCGGGAGCACAGATACGCAGTATTTT
TRBJ2-1	TRBV18	-	-	12	CASSPPTKLQFF	TGTGCCAGCTCACCACCAACCAAGCTTCAGTTCTTC
TRBJ2-3	TRBV6-5	TRBD2	-	12	CASISGADTQYF	TGTGCCAGCATCAGCGGGGCAGATACGCAGTATTTT
TRBJ2-1	TRBV30	-	few	19	CAWSVQLGRHSSSYNEQFF	TGTGCCTGGAGTGTACAGTTAGGCCGCCATTCAAGCTCCTACAATGAGCAGTTCTTC
TRBJ1-4	TRBV25-1	-	few	15	CASSDIRSTNEKLFF	TGTGCCAGCAGTGATATCAGATCAACTAATGAAAAACTGTTTTTT
TRBJ2-4	TRBV27	-	-	15	CASSFHGQLKNIQYF	TGTGCCAGCAGTTTCCATGGACAGCTTAAAAACATTCAGTACTTC
TRBJ2-1	TRBV7-9	TRBD2	few	16	CASSFPAGGTYNEQFF	TGTGCCAGCAGCTTCCCTGCGGGGGGTACCTACAATGAGCAGTTCTTC
TRBJ2-1	TRBV7-8	-	few	13	CASSFAGEDEQFF	TGTGCCAGCAGCTTCGCCGGTGAGGATGAGCAGTTCTTC
TRBJ2-2	TRBV19	-	-	14	CASSIVSNTGELFF	TGTGCCAGTAGTATAGTCTCGAACACCGGGGAGCTGTTTTTT
TRBJ1-1	TRBV20-1	-	few	11	CSAREVKGAFF	TGCAGTGCTAGAGAAGTAAAGGGGGCTTTCTTT
TRBJ2-1	TRBV11-2	-	-	13	CASSFGQFSEQFF	TGTGCCAGCAGCTTTGGACAGTTCAGTGAGCAGTTCTTC
TRBJ2-3	TRBV4-3	-	few	15	CASGYSASSTDTQYF	TGCGCCAGCGGCTATAGCGCATCCAGCACAGATACGCAGTATTTT
TRBJ2-6	TRBV6-6	-	few	16	CASSYSTGSGANVLTF	TGTGCCAGCAGTTACTCGACGGGGTCTGGGGCCAACGTCCTGACTTTC
TRBJ2-1	TRBV2	-	few	16	CASSARDKESYNEQFF	TGTGCCAGCAGTGCCCGGGACAAAGAATCCTACAATGAGCAGTTCTTC
TRBJ2-7	TRBV7-9	TRBD2	-	15	CASSLRSGMAYEQYF	TGTGCCAGCAGCTTAAGGAGCGGGATGGCCTACGAGCAGTACTTC
TRBJ2-7	TRBV7-2	-	few	14	CASSPDGGPGEQYF	TGTGCCAGCAGCCCCGATGGCGGTCCCGGCGAGCAGTACTTC
TRBJ2-3	TRBV5-4	-	-	13	CASSLRYTDTQYF	TGTGCCAGCAGCCTTAGATACACAGATACGCAGTATTTT
TRBJ1-6	TRBV7-2	-	-	14	CASSLITYNSPLHF	TGTGCCAGCAGCTTAATCACCTATAATTCACCCCTCCACTTT
TRBJ2-4	TRBV19	TRBD1	-	15	CASSLDRGGQGIQYF	TGTGCCAGTAGTCTGGACAGGGGTGGGCAGGGCATTCAGTACTTC
TRBJ2-7	TRBV5-1	-	few	15	CASSGRPGMTYEQYF	TGCGCCAGCAGCGGCAGGCCAGGAATGACGTACGAGCAGTACTTC
TRBJ1-2	TRBV4-3	TRBD1	-	15	CASSPHRTGGYGYTF	TGCGCCAGCAGCCCCCACAGGACAGGAGGCTATGGCTACACCTTC
TRBJ2-1	TRBV19	TRBD2	-	15	CASKKGLAADNEQFF	TGTGCCAGCAAAAAGGGACTAGCCGCAGACAATGAGCAGTTCTTC
TRBJ2-6	TRBV28	-	-	14	CASSKRVGANVLTF	TGTGCCAGCAGCAAAAGAGTTGGGGCCAACGTCCTGACTTTC
TRBJ1-2	TRBV7-9	-	-	12	CASSLRAYGYTF	TGTGCCAGCAGCCTACGCGCGTATGGCTACACCTTC
TRBJ2-3	TRBV5-1	TRBD2	-	16	CASSRGLADGTDTQYF	TGCGCCAGCAGCCGGGGACTAGCGGATGGCACAGATACGCAGTATTTT
TRBJ2-4	TRBV4-1	-	few	16	CASSQGGPDRKNIQYF	TGCGCCAGCAGCCAAGGGGGCCCGGACAGAAAAAACATTCAGTACTTC
TRBJ2-3	TRBV6-5	-	-	14	CASSLGPLEDTQYF	TGTGCCAGCAGCCTCGGCCCTCTGGAGGATACGCAGTATTTT
TRBJ1-2	TRBV7-9	-	-	17	CASSSRGSQAGNYGYTF	TGTGCCAGCAGCTCTCGAGGGTCGCAGGCGGGTAACTATGGCTACACCTTC
TRBJ2-7	TRBV5-1	-	-	16	CASSAGVAASSYEQYF	TGCGCCAGCAGCGCAGGTGTGGCAGCTTCTTCCTACGAGCAGTACTTC
TRBJ2-5	TRBV13	TRBD2	-	15	CASSSGTSGGLTQYF	TGTGCCAGCAGCTCCGGGACTAGCGGGGGTCTGACCCAGTACTTC
TRBJ1-1	TRBV5-1	TRBD1	few	13	CASSSDRGGEAFF	TGCGCCAGCAGCTCTGACAGGGGCGGTGAAGCTTTCTTT
TRBJ2-1	TRBV28	-	few	15	CASSPGGLRDNEQFF	TGTGCCAGCAGTCCCGGAGGCTTAAGGGACAATGAGCAGTTCTTC
TRBJ1-5	TRBV7-9	TRBD1	few	15	CASSSSTGRGGPQHF	TGTGCCAGCAGCTCGTCGACAGGGCGAGGGGGGCCCCAGCATTTT
TRBJ2-1	TRBV5-1	TRBD2	few	14	CASSLVGGRNEQFF	TGCGCCAGCAGCTTGGTGGGGGGGAGGAATGAGCAGTTCTTC
TRBJ2-5	TRBV11-2	-	few	15	CASSLDQQGWETQYF	TGTGCCAGCAGCTTAGATCAGCAGGGGTGGGAGACCCAGTACTTC
TRBJ1-2	TRBV10-3	-	few	11	CATERSGSYTF	TGTGCCACTGAGCGTTCCGGTAGCTACACCTTC
TRBJ1-2	TRBV14	-	-	13	CASSPHRASGYTF	TGTGCCAGCAGCCCTCACAGGGCCTCTGGCTACACCTTC
TRBJ1-6	TRBV27	TRBD1	few	15	CASWGLGQGNSPLHF	TGTGCCAGCTGGGGTTTGGGACAGGGGAATTCACCCCTCCACTTT
TRBJ2-7	TRBV6-5	-	-	12	CASSLLRGEQYF	TGTGCCAGCAGCCTACTAAGGGGAGAGCAGTACTTC
TRBJ2-7	TRBV2	-	few	15	CASRGGTPISYEQYF	TGTGCCAGCAGGGGCGGGACTCCCATCTCCTACGAGCAGTACTTC
TRBJ1-1	TRBV30	TRBD1	few	13	CAWSSGGASEAFF	TGTGCCTGGAGCTCAGGGGGCGCCTCTGAAGCTTTCTTT
TRBJ2-7	TRBV9	TRBD1	few	15	CASSVAPGGEYEQYF	TGTGCCAGCAGCGTAGCTCCAGGGGGAGAGTACGAGCAGTACTTC
TRBJ1-2	TRBV10-3	-	few	13	CAITPTGNYGYTF	TGTGCCATCACCCCGACGGGGAACTATGGCTACACCTTC
TRBJ2-7	TRBV5-1	-	few	14	CASSLAPVTYEQYF	TGCGCCAGCAGCTTGGCCCCGGTAACCTACGAGCAGTACTTC
TRBJ2-5	TRBV5-4	TRBD2	-	14	CASSSGLAGKTQYF	TGTGCCAGCAGCTCGGGACTAGCCGGAAAGACCCAGTACTTC
TRBJ2-4	TRBV19	TRBD1	-	14	CASSDRGSKNIQYF	TGTGCCAGTAGTGACAGGGGTTCCAAAAACATTCAGTACTTC
TRBJ1-5	TRBV30	-	few	13	CAWSVRSGQPQHF	TGTGCCTGGAGCGTGAGATCGGGGCAGCCCCAGCATTTT
TRBJ2-7	TRBV15	-	-	13	CATSPGQLGEQYF	TGTGCCACCAGCCCCGGACAGTTAGGCGAGCAGTACTTC